This T cell receptor beta chain was identified in a study of Ad26.COV2.S vaccination and SARS-CoV-2 variants. Study-wide context: Donor participated within the Ad26.COV2.S arm of the COV1001 trial. Each vaccinee took Ad26.COV2.S intramuscularly, once or twice 56 days apart. The study, taken as a whole, reports: Responses of T cells in total may have been underestimated by the TCR breadth and depth analyses. Comparable non-spike TCR breadth was observed in vaccine and placebo recipients.

Assay used: immunoSEQ multiplex PCR; TCRdb lists only in-frame clones, some missing. Here the sample spans roughly 450,000 clones, around 90% being singletons. Noted treatment: some 19 received Ad26.COV2.S at low or high dose, single or two shots; roughly 5 received placebo; per-sample allocation not given. The investigators took samples on day 63 after the first vaccine or placebo injection. The V end lost 0 bases, the J end lost 2 bases, and 6 bases lay between the germline ends. Per the germline V gene, CDR1 is SGHRS and CDR2 is YFSETQ. The CDR3 covers 13 residues. Details on this clone: Its antigen remains unidentified.

The TCR was taken from a person between 18 and 65 years old who received the Ad26.COV2.S COVID-19 vaccine or a placebo. The chain carries TRBV5-1 and TRBJ2-7; D uncertain. The material sequenced was peripheral blood, taken in a trial of Ad26.COV2.S vaccine versus placebo. The CDR3 protein is CASSLETPYEQYF. The CDR3 DNA sequence: TGCGCCAGCAGCTTGGAAACCCCCTACGAGCAGTACTTC.